This T cell receptor beta chain was sequenced during a study of early stage breast cancer tumors (TCRdb year 2017). Study-wide context: Of the 15 to 20 invasive breast tumors, about 13 were found to be estrogen receptor-positive, progesterone receptor-positive and HER2-negative. The samples as a whole yielded a few million detected templates, corresponding to around 1,100,000 unique clonotypes. A read coverage of roughly 10-fold per sample was achieved on average. Of the roughly twelve ER+/PR+/HER2- tumors, eight were classified as invasive ductal carcinomas and four as invasive lobular carcinomas.

As regards this clone: Its antigen remains undetermined. Per-base quality was not reported, and no clone a single base away is much larger than it.

General findings and caveats noted by the study authors: Chain pairing and functional markers such as CD4, CD8 and FOXP3 were missed by bulk genomic DNA sequencing of unsorted cells. Enriched TCRB sequences shared across patients were found to be mostly commonly generated sequences that were unlikely to play an important role in the tumor microenvironment. Around 2.5-fold higher T cell density and higher clonality were observed in tumors than in adjacent normal breast tissue. The small cohort size prevented analysis by tumor subtype. Repertoires from blood and normal breast were more alike than repertoires from blood and tumor, and in 14 of 16 patients, comparing each tissue with blood separated tumor from normal.

The study profiled bulk TCR beta-chain repertoires in matched peripheral blood, tumor and adjacent normal breast tissue taken from roughly 17 patients with early-stage breast cancer. Before surgery, whole blood (roughly 5-10 mL) was collected into EDTA tubes and processed within 2 hours. Ficoll-Paque centrifugation in SepMate-50 tubes was used to isolate peripheral blood mononuclear cells. PBMCs were cryopreserved in aliquots of roughly 1.8 to 4 million cells in 90% FBS with roughly 10% DMSO and kept in liquid nitrogen. Genomic DNA was extracted with the Qiagen AllPrep DNA/RNA Mini kit. Each sample was amplified as two independent genomic DNA replicates: around 0.5 ug for blood and roughly 1.5 ug for tumor or normal breast. Following the manufacturer's instructions, the ImmunoSeq Intro kit was used to carry out TCRB sequencing on genomic DNA. Multiplex PCR ran 30 to 40 cycles with proprietary primers and spike-in control sequences for absolute quantification. Single-end 150-bp reads were used to sequence an 87-bp fragment spanning the CDR3 and the flanking V and J genes. Each lane of an Illumina MiSeq running version 3.0 chemistry carried seven multiplexed samples, with two replicates apiece. Per the original workflow: The vendor's proprietary pipeline handled the raw data processing, merging both replicates into a single result for each sample. A clonotype was defined as productive rearrangements that share the same V-gene family, CDR3 amino acid sequence and J-gene segment. To compute clonality, the normalized Shannon entropy (Pielou evenness) of TCRB abundances was subtracted from 1. T cell density was estimated by dividing total templates by the number of input cells inferred from the DNA input amount. Recon was used with default parameters to estimate total repertoire diversity and clonality. Clonotypes with over 0.1% abundance in tumor and at least 32-fold higher abundance in tumor than in normal breast were defined as tumor-enriched. This immuneACCESS table, as held by TCRdb, lists in-frame sequences with V and J called but not all clones. Of the missing ones, under half trace to an unresolved V gene in checked studies; the others have no known cause. V and J calls and clone size are given by that table; D and trimming were obtained from the DNA. The sample has 45,000 to 60,000 clones on record, 75% to 95% of them singletons. Together, the top ten hold around 5% of the sample.

The material sequenced was blood. The source is a person between 65 and 79 years old with breast cancer.

The nucleotides are TGCGCCAGCAGCCTAAGCGGGACTAGCGGGGGGGGAGAGACCCAGTACTTC. The resulting protein is CASSLSGTSGGGETQYF. This chain joins TRBV4-3 to TRBJ2-5; TRBD2 agrees with 16 junctional bases. Taken from the germline V gene, the CDR1 and CDR2 loops are LGHNA and YSLEER. The CDR3 runs 17 amino acids, cysteine and phenylalanine included. The CDR3 DNA has 51 bases and is translated from base 1. Germline trimming: 4 bases from V, 4 bases from J; junction bases outside gene matches: 6.